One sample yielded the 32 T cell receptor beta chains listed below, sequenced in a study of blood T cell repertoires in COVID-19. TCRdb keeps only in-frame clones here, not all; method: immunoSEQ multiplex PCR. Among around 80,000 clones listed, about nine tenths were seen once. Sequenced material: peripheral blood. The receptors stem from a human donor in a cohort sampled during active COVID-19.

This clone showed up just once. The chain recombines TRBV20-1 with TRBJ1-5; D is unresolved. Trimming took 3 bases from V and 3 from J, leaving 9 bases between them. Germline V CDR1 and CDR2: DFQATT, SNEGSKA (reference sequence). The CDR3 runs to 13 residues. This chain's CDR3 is CSASWQSNQPQHF. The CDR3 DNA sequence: TGCAGTGCTAGTTGGCAGTCCAATCAGCCCCAGCATTTT.

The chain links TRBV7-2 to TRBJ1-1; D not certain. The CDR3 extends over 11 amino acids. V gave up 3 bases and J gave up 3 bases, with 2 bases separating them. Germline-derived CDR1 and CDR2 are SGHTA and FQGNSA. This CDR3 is CASSFDTEAFF. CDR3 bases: TGTGCCAGCAGCTTCGACACTGAAGCTTTCTTT.

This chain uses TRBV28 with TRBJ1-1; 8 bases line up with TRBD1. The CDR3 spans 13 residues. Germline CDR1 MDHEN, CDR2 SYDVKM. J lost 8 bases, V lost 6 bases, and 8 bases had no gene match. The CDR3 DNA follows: TGTGCCAGCAGACCCCGACAGGGGCCCGAAGCTTTCTTT. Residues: CASRPRQGPEAFF.

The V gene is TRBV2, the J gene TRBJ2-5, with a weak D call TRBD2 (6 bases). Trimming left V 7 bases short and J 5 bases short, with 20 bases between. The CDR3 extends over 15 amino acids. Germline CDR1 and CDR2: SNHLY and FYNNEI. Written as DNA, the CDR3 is TGTGCCAGCACTCTATTGGGGGGTTTGGGCGAGACCCAGTACTTC. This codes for CASTLLGGLGETQYF.

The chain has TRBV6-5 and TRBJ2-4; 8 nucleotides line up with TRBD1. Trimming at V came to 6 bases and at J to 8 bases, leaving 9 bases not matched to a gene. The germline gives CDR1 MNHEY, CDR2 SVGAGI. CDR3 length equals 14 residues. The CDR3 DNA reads TGTGCCAGCAGCAAAGACAGGGGAGGTGACATTCAGTACTTC. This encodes CASSKDRGGDIQYF.

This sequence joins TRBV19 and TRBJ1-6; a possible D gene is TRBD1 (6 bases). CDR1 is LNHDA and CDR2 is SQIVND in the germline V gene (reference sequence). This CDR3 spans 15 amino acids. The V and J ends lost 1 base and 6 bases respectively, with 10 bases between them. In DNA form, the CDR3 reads TGTGCCAGTAGTATAGGTACAGGGATTAATTCACCCCTCCACTTT. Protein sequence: CASSIGTGINSPLHF.

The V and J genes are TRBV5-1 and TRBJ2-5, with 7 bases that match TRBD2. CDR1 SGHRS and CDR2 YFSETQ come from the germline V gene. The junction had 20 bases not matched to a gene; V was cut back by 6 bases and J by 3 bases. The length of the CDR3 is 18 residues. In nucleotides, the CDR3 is TGCGCCAGCATTTCTGATTGGCGCGCCCTAGGGAGGGAAGAGACCCAGTACTTC. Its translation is CASISDWRALGREETQYF. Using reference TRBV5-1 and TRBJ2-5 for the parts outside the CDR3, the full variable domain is KAGVTQTPRYLIKTRGQQVTLSCSPISGHRSVSWYQQTPGQGLQFLFEYFSETQRNKGNFPGRFSGRQFSNSRSEMNVSTLELGDSALYLCASISDWRALGREETQYFGPGTRLLVL.

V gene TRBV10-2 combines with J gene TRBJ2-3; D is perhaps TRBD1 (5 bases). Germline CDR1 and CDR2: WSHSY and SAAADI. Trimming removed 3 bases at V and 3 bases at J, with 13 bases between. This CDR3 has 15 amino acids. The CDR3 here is CASSDRQGKTDTQYF. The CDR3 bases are TGCGCCAGCAGTGACCGCCAGGGAAAGACAGATACGCAGTATTTT.

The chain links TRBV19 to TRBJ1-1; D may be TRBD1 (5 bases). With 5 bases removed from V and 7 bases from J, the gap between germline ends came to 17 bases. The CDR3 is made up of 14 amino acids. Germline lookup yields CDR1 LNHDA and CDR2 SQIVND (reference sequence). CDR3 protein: CASSSSRGGFEAFF. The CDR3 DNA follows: TGTGCCAGTAGTTCCTCAAGGGGAGGGTTTGAAGCTTTCTTT.

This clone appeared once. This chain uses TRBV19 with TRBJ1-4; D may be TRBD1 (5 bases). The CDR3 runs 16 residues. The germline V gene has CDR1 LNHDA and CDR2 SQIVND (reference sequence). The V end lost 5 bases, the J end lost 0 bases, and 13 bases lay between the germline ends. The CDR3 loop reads CASSSSGPATNEKLFF. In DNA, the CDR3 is TGTGCCAGTAGTTCTTCAGGGCCTGCAACTAATGAAAAACTGTTTTTT.

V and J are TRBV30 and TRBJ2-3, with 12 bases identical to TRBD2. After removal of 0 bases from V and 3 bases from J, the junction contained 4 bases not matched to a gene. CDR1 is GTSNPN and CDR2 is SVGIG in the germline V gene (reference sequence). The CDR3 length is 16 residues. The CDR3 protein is CAWSVLTSGGTDTQYF. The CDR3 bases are TGTGCCTGGAGTGTATTAACTAGCGGGGGGACAGATACGCAGTATTTT. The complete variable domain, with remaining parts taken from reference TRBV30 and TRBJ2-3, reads SQTIHQWPATLVQPVGSPLSLECTVEGTSNPNLYWYRQAAGRGLQLLFYSVGIGQISSEVPQNLSASRPQDRQFILSSKKLLLSDSGFYLCAWSVLTSGGTDTQYFGPGTRLTVL.

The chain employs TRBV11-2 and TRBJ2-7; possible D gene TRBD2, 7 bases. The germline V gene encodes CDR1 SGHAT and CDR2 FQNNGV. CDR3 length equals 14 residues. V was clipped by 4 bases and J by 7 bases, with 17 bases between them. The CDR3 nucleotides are TGTGCCAGCAGCTCTGCTGGGGGGGCCGGGGAGCAGTACTTC. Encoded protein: CASSSAGGAGEQYF.

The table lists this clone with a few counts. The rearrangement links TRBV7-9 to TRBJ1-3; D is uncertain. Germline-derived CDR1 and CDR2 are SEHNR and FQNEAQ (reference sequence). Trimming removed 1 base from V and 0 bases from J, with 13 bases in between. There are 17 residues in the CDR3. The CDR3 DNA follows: TGTGCCAGCAGCTTAGATCTCGCCCGGAGCTCTGGAAACACCATATATTTT. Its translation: CASSLDLARSSGNTIYF.

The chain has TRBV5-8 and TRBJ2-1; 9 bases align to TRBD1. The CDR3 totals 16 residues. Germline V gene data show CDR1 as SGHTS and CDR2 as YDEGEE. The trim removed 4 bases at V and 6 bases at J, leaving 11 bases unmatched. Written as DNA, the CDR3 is TGTGCCAGCAGCACCGGCAGGGACAGGGTCACCAATGAGCAGTTCTTC. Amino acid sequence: CASSTGRDRVTNEQFF.

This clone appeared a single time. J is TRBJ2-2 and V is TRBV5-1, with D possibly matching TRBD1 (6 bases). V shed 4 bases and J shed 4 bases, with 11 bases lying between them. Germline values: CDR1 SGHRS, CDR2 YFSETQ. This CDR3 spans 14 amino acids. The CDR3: CASSLQGRTGELFF. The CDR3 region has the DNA TGCGCCAGCAGCCTCCAGGGGCGCACCGGGGAGCTGTTTTTT.

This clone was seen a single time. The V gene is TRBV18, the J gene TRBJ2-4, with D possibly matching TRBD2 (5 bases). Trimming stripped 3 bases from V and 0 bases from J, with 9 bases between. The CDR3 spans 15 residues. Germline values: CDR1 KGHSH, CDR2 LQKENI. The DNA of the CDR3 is TGTGCCAGCTCACCTCCGGACTTAGCCAAAAACATTCAGTACTTC. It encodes CASSPPDLAKNIQYF.

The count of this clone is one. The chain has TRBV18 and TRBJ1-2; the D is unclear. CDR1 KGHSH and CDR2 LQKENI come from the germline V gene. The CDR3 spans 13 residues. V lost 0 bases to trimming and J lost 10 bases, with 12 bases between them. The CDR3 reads CASSPPSLRIYTF. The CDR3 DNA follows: TGTGCCAGCTCACCACCGAGCCTACGTATCTACACCTTC.

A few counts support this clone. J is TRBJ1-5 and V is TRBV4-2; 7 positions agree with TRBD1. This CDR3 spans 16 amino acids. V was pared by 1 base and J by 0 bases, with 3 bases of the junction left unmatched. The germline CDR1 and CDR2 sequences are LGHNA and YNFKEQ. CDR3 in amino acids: CASSQGDRNSNQPQHF. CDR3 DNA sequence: TGTGCCAGCAGCCAAGGGGACAGAAATAGCAATCAGCCCCAGCATTTT.

The CDR3: CASARGGLAEAFF. CDR3 nucleotide sequence: TGTGCCAGCGCCAGAGGAGGGTTGGCTGAAGCTTTCTTT. The chain uses TRBV6-5 and TRBJ1-1; D not certain. Trimming pared 8 bases from V and 6 bases from J, leaving 16 bases between. In germline, CDR1 is MNHEY, CDR2 SVGAGI. CDR3 length: 13 amino acids.

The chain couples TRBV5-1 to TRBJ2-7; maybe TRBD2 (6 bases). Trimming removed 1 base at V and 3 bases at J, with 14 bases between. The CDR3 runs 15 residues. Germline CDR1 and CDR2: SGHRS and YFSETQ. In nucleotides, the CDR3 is TGCGCCAGCAGCTTGAATGCGGGGCCAGGCTACGAGCAGTACTTC. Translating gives CASSLNAGPGYEQYF.

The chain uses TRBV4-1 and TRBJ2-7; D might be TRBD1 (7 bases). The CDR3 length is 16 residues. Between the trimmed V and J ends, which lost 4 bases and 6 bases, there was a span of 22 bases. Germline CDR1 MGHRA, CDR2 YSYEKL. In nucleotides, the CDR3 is TGCGCCAGCAGCCCCCGAGACCTTACAGGGGAGGTCGAGCAGTACTTC. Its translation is CASSPRDLTGEVEQYF.

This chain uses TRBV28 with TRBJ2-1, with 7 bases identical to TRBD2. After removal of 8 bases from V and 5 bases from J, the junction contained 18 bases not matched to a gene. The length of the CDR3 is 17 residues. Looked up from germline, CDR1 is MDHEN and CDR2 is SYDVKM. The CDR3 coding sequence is TGTGCCAGCGCACCCCAGTTGGGGGGGAGGGCCCACAATGAGCAGTTCTTC. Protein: CASAPQLGGRAHNEQFF.

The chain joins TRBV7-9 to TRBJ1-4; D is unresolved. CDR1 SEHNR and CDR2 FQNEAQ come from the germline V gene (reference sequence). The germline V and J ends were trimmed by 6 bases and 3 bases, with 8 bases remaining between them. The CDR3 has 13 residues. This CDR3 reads CASRWSANEKLFF. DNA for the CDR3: TGTGCCAGCAGGTGGTCGGCTAATGAAAAACTGTTTTTT.

CDR3 in DNA: TGTGCCAGCAGTCGTAGCGGGGGGAACACCGGGGAGCTGTTTTTT. Residues: CASSRSGGNTGELFF. The V and J genes are TRBV6-4 and TRBJ2-2; 9 nucleotides agree with TRBD2. Germline V gives CDR1 MRHNA, CDR2 SNTAGT. CDR3 length: 15 residues. V shed 5 bases and J 1 base; nucleotides not matched to a gene: 2.

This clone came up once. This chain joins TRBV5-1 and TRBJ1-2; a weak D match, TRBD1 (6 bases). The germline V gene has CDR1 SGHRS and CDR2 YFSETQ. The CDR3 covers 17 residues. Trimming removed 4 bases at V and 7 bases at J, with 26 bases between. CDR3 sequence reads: CASSGKSIWDIPTGYTF. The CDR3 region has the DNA TGCGCCAGCAGCGGCAAAAGTATATGGGACATTCCAACTGGCTACACCTTC.

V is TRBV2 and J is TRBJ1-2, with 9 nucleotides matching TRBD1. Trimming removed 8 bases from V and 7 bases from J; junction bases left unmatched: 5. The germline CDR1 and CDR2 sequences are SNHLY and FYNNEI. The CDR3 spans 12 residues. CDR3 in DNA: TGTGCCAGCTGGCGGGACAGGGCTGGCTACACCTTC. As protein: CASWRDRAGYTF.

The CDR3 region has the DNA TGTGCCACCAGCAGAGAAATCCCGTGGAGCTCCTACAATGAGCAGTTCTTC. It is translated as CATSREIPWSSYNEQFF. This chain links TRBV15 with TRBJ2-1; D not resolved. CDR3 length: 17 amino acids. Trimming cost V 0 bases and J 0 bases, with 12 bases left between them. Per germline, CDR1 LNHNV and CDR2 YYDKDF (reference sequence).

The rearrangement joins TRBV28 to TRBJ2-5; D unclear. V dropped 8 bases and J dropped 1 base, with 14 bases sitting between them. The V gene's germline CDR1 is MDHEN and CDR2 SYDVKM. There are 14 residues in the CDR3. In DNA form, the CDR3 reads TGTGCCAGCTGCCCGGTTTTAAGCCAAGAGACCCAGTACTTC. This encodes CASCPVLSQETQYF.

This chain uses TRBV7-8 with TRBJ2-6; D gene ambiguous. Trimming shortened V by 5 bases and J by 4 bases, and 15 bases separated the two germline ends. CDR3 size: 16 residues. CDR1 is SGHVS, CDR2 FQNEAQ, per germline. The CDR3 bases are TGTGCCAGCAGCCCCGCATCTAGTTTCGGGGCCAACGTCCTGACTTTC. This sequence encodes CASSPASSFGANVLTF.

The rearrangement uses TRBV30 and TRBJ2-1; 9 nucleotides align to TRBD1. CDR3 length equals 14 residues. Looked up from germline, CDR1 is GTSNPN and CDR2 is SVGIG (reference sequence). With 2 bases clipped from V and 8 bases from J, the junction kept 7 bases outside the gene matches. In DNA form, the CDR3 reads TGTGCCTGGAGTATCGGGACAGGGTATGATGAGCAGTTCTTC. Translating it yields CAWSIGTGYDEQFF. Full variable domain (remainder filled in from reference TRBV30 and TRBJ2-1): SQTIHQWPATLVQPVGSPLSLECTVEGTSNPNLYWYRQAAGRGLQLLFYSVGIGQISSEVPQNLSASRPQDRQFILSSKKLLLSDSGFYLCAWSIGTGYDEQFFGPGTRLTVL.

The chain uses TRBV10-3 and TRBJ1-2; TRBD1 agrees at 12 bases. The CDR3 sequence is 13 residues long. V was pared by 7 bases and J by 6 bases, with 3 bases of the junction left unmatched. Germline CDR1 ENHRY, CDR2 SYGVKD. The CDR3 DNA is TGTGCCATCACAAGGGACAGGGGGCATGGCTACACCTTC. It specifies CAITRDRGHGYTF.

As DNA, the CDR3 is TGTGCCAGCGGGACTTCCTACGAGCAGTACTTC. It is translated as CASGTSYEQYF. V is TRBV28 and J is TRBJ2-7; tentatively, D is TRBD2 (6 bases). Germline V gene lookup returns CDR1 MDHEN and CDR2 SYDVKM. Deletions cut 8 bases from V and 1 base from J, with 6 bases between. The CDR3 is 11 amino acids.